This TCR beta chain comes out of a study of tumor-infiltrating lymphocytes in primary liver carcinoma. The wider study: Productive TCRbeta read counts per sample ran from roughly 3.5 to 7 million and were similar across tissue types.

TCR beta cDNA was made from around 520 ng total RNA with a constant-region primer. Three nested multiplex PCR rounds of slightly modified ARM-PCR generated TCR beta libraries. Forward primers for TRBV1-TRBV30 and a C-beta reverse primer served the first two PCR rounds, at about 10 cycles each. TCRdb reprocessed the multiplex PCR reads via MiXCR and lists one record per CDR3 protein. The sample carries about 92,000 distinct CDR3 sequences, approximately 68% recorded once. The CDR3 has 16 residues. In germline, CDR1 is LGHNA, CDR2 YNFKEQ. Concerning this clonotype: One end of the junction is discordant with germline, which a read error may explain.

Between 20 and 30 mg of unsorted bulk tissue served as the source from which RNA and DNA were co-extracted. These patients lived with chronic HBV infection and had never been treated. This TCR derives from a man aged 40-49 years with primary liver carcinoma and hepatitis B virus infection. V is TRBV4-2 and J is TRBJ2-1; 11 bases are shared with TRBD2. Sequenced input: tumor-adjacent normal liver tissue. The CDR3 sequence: CASSPTSGISYNKQFF. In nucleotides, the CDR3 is TGTGCCAGCAGCCCGACTAGCGGGATTTCCTACAATAAGCAGTTCTTC.